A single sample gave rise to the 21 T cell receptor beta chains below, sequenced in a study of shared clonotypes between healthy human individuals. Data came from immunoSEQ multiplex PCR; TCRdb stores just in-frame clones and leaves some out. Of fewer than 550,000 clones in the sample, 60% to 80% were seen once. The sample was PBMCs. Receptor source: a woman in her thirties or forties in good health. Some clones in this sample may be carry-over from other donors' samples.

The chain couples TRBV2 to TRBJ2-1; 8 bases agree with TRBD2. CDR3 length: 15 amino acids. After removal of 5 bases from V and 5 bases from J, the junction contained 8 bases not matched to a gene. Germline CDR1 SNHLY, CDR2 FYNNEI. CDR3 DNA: TGTGCCAGCAGTAGCGAGCGGGAGCGGAACAATGAGCAGTTCTTC. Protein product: CASSSERERNNEQFF.

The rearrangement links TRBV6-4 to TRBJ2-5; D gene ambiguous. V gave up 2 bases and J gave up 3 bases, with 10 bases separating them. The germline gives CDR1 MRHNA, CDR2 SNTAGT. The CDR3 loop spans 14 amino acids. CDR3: CASSDTAVKETQYF. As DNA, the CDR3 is TGTGCCAGCAGTGACACTGCGGTGAAAGAGACCCAGTACTTC.

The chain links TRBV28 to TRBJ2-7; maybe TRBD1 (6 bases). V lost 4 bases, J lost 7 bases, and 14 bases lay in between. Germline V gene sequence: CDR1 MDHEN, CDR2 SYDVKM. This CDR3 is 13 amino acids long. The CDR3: CASSSTGLWEQYF. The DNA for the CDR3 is TGTGCCAGCAGTTCCACAGGGCTTTGGGAGCAGTACTTC.

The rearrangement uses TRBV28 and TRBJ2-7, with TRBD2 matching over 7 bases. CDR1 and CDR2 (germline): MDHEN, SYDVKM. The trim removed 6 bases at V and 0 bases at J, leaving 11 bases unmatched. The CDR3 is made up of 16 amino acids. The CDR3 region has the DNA TGTGCCAGCAGCCCCGCCTCTAGCGGAGGCTCCTACGAGCAGTACTTC. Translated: CASSPASSGGSYEQYF.

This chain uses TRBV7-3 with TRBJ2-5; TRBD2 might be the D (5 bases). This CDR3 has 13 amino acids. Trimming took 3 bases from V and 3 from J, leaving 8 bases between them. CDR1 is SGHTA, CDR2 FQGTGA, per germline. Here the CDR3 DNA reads TGTGCCAGCAGCTTCTCGAGGGAAGAGACCCAGTACTTC. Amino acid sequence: CASSFSREETQYF.

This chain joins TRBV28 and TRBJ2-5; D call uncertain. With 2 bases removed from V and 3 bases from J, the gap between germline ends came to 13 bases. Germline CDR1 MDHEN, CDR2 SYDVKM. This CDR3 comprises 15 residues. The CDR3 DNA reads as TGTGCCAGCAGTTTACCCCAGACGAAAAAAGAGACCCAGTACTTC. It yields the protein CASSLPQTKKETQYF.

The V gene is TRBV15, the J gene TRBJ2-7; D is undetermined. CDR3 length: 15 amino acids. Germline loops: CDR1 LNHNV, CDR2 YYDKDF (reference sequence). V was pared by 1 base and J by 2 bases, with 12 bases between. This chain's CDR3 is CATSRGKVFTYEQYF. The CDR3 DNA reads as TGTGCCACCAGCAGAGGCAAGGTATTTACCTACGAGCAGTACTTC.

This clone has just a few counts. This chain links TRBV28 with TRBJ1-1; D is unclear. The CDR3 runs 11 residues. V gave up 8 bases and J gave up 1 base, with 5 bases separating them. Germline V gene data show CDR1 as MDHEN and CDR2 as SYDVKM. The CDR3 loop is CASQENTEAFF. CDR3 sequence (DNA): TGTGCCAGCCAGGAGAACACTGAAGCTTTCTTT. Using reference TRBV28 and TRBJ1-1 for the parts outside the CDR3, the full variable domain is DVKVTQSSRYLVKRTGEKVFLECVQDMDHENMFWYRQDPGLGLRLIYFSYDVKMKEKGDIPEGYSVSREKKERFSLILESASTNQTSMYLCASQENTEAFFGQGTRLTVV.

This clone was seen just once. The CDR3 DNA is TGTGCCATCAGGAGGGGGACAGGACCCACAGATACGCAGTATTTT. Protein product: CAIRRGTGPTDTQYF. The J gene is TRBJ2-3, the V gene TRBV10-3; 8 bases are a match to TRBD1. This CDR3 region has 15 residues. Germline V CDR1 and CDR2: ENHRY, SYGVKD. V lost 6 bases, J lost 2 bases, and 7 bases stayed unmatched.

The CDR3 spells CASSLAFTGVETQYF. As DNA, the CDR3 is TGTGCCAGCAGCTTAGCGTTCACAGGGGTGGAGACCCAGTACTTC. The V call is TRBV7-8, the J call TRBJ2-5, with 7 nucleotides matching TRBD1. Germline lookup yields CDR1 SGHVS and CDR2 FQNEAQ. With V trimmed by 0 bases and J by 5 bases, 6 bases remained unmatched. The CDR3 covers 15 residues.

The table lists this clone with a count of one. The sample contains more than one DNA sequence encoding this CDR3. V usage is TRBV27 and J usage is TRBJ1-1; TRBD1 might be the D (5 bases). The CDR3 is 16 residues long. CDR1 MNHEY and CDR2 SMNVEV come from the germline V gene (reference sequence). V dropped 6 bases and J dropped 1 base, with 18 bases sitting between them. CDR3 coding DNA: TGTGCCAGCAGACGAATTACGGGGGGACGGAACACTGAAGCTTTCTTT. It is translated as CASRRITGGRNTEAFF.

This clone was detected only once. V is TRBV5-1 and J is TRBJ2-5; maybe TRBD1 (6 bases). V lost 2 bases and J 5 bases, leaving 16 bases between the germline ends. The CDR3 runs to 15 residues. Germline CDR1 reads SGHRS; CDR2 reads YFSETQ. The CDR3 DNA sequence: TGCGCCAGCAGCTTAGTACAGGGCGTTCGGGAGACCCAGTACTTC. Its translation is CASSLVQGVRETQYF.

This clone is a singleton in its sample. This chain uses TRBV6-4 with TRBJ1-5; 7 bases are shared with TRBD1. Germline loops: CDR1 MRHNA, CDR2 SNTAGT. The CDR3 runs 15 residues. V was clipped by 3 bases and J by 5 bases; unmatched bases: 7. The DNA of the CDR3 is TGTGCCAGCAGTGAAGAGGGGGGACAGCATCAGCCCCAGCATTTT. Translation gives CASSEEGGQHQPQHF.

CDR3 residues: CSVGYVGGVTRFF. CDR3 DNA sequence: TGCAGCGTTGGGTATGTGGGGGGCGTTACCCGGTTCTTC. The chain carries TRBV29-1 and TRBJ2-1, with D perhaps being TRBD1 or TRBD2 (6 bases each). Germline CDR1 SQVTM, CDR2 ANQGSEA. Trimming took off 4 bases at V and 15 bases at J, with 22 bases between the two ends. The CDR3 extends over 13 amino acids.

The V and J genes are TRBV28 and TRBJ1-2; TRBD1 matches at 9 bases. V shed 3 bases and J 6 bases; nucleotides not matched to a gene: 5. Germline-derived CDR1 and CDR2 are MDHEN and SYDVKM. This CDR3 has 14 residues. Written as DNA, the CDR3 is TGTGCCAGCAGTTTTGGGACAGGGTGGCATGGCTACACCTTC. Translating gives CASSFGTGWHGYTF.

The CDR3 loop is CASSGGTGGRTEAFF. The CDR3 DNA reads as TGTGCCAGCAGTGGCGGGACAGGGGGAAGGACTGAAGCTTTCTTT. The V and J genes are TRBV6-6 and TRBJ1-1; the match to TRBD1 covers 11 bases. The CDR3 runs to 15 residues. The germline gives CDR1 MNHNY, CDR2 SVGAGI (reference sequence). The V gene end was trimmed by 5 bases and the J gene end by 5 bases; junction bases not matched to a gene: 7.

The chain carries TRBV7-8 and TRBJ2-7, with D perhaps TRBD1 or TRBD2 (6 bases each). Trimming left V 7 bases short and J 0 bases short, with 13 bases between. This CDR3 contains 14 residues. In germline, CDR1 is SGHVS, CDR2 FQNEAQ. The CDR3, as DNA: TGTGCCAGCATAATCAGGGGAGGCTCCTACGAGCAGTACTTC. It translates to CASIIRGGSYEQYF.

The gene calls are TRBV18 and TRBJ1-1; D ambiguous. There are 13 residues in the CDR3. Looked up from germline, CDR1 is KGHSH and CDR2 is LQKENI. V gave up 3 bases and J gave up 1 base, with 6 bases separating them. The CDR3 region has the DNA TGTGCCAGCTCACCGTACAGGAACACTGAAGCTTTCTTT. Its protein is CASSPYRNTEAFF.

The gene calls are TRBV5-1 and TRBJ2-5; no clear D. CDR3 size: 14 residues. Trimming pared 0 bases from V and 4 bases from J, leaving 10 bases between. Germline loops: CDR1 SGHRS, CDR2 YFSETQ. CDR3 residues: CASSLEVNRETQYF. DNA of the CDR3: TGCGCCAGCAGCTTGGAGGTGAATAGAGAGACCCAGTACTTC. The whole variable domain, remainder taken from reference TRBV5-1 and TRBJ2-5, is KAGVTQTPRYLIKTRGQQVTLSCSPISGHRSVSWYQQTPGQGLQFLFEYFSETQRNKGNFPGRFSGRQFSNSRSEMNVSTLELGDSALYLCASSLEVNRETQYFGPGTRLLVL.

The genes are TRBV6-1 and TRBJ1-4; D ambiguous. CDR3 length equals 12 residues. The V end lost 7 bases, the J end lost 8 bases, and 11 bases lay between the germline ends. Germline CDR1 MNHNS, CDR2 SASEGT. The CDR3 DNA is TGTGCCAGCAAAAGGGTCAACGAAAAACTGTTTTTT. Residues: CASKRVNEKLFF.

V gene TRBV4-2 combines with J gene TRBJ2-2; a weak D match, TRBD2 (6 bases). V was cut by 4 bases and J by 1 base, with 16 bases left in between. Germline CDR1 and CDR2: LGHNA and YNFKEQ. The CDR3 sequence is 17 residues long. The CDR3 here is CASSLHSGTGNTGELFF. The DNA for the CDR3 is TGTGCCAGCAGCCTTCACTCCGGGACTGGGAACACCGGGGAGCTGTTTTTT.